This TCR beta chain emerged from a study of CD8+ T cells in alopecia areata. The V end was cut by 4 bases, the J end by 4 bases, with 16 bases between. Germline V gives CDR1 MNHEY, CDR2 SVGAGI. This CDR3 has 15 residues. Reverse transcription of extracted RNA yielded cDNA, which provided the sequencing template. TCRdb's copy holds only in-frame clones and misses some; the assay was immunoSEQ multiplex PCR. Among around 130,000 clones, 58% were seen once, and the ten largest hold about 4.9%. The receptor's source is a human donor with alopecia areata. The gene calls are TRBV6-5 and TRBJ1-1; tentative D call: TRBD1 (6 bases). The sample here was CD4+ T cells sorted from blood, taken at week 0. The DNA of the CDR3 is TGTGCCAGCAGTTTATACAGGGTACGGGGCACTGAAGCTTTCTTT. Its translation is CASSLYRVRGTEAFF.